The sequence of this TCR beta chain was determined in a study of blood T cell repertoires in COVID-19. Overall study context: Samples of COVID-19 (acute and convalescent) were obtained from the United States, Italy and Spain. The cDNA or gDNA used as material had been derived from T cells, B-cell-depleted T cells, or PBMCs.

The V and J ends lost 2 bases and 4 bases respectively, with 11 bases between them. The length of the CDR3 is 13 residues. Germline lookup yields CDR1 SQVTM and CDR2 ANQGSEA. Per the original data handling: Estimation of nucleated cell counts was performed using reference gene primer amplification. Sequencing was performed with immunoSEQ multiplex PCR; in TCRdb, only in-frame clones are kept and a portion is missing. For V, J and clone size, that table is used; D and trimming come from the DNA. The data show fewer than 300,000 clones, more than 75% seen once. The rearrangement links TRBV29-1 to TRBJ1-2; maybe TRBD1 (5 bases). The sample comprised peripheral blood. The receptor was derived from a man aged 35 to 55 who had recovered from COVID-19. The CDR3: CSVEQGMPYGYTF. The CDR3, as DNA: TGCAGCGTTGAACAGGGAATGCCCTATGGCTACACCTTC.